The rows below give T cell receptor beta chains drawn from one sample of a study of cytomegalovirus exposure and HLA in healthy donors. Some clones are missing from TCRdb's copy, which holds only in-frame ones; the method was immunoSEQ multiplex PCR. This sample has under 150,000 clones, with roughly three quarters found just once. Material for sequencing was PBMCs. These TCRs come from a man in his thirties or forties in good health and CMV-seropositive. Each CDR3 is given with its conserved first and last residue. The D gene is left open where the match is weak. Clone sizes are given selectively: once, few, many, or a class where the clone is expanded.

>-|TRBV9|TRBJ2-3|-
CASSRRVSTDTQYF
TGTGCCAGCAGTAGAAGAGTCAGCACAGATACGCAGTATTTT
>-|TRBV7-9|TRBJ1-1|-
CASSPLNTEAFF
TGTGCCAGCAGCCCCCTAAACACTGAAGCTTTCTTT
>few|TRBV7-6|TRBJ2-1|-
CASSLGQNNEQFF
TGTGCCAGCAGCTTAGGCCAGAACAATGAGCAGTTCTTC
>-|TRBV5-4|TRBJ2-2|-
CATARDTRNHNTGELFF
TGTGCCACAGCCCGGGACACCCGAAACCATAACACCGGGGAGCTGTTTTTT
>-|TRBV15|TRBJ1-4|TRBD1
CATSRDYRTGNEKLFF
TGTGCCACCAGCAGAGATTACCGGACAGGGAATGAAAAACTGTTTTTT
>-|TRBV28|TRBJ2-7|TRBD1
CASSITGQGAKGNSYEQYF
TGTGCCAGCAGTATCACGGGACAGGGGGCTAAGGGTAACTCCTACGAGCAGTACTTC
>once|TRBV27|TRBJ1-1|TRBD1
CASSPGAGQGAVTEAFF
TGTGCCAGCAGTCCGGGCGCGGGACAGGGGGCGGTCACTGAAGCTTTCTTT
>-|TRBV11-2|TRBJ2-1|TRBD1
CASRHLDRDYNEQFF
TGTGCCAGCAGGCATCTGGACAGGGACTACAATGAGCAGTTCTTC
>-|TRBV12-5|TRBJ1-3|-
CASGLGQTTGNTIYF
TGTGCTAGTGGTTTGGGACAGACAACTGGAAACACCATATATTTT
>-|TRBV9|TRBJ2-1|TRBD1
CASSEQGDYNEQFF
TGTGCCAGCAGCGAGCAGGGGGATTACAATGAGCAGTTCTTC
>-|TRBV28|TRBJ2-5|-
CASGHLGVKETQYF
TGTGCCAGCGGCCACCTAGGAGTAAAAGAGACCCAGTACTTC
>few|TRBV5-8|TRBJ2-3|TRBD1
CASRADRDLTDTQYF
TGTGCCAGCAGGGCGGACAGGGACCTAACAGATACGCAGTATTTT
>-|TRBV6-1|TRBJ2-2|-
CASSQQANTGELFF
TGTGCCAGCAGTCAGCAGGCGAACACCGGGGAGCTGTTTTTT
>-|TRBV7-9|TRBJ1-2|TRBD1
CASSLGQGARGYTF
TGTGCCAGCAGCTTAGGCCAGGGGGCTCGTGGCTACACCTTC
>-|TRBV6-1|TRBJ2-3|TRBD1
CASRVDRGGDTQYF
TGTGCCAGCAGGGTGGACAGGGGAGGAGATACGCAGTATTTT
>-|TRBV4-3|TRBJ2-5|-
CASSQDGSQPETQYF
TGCGCCAGCAGCCAAGATGGGTCACAGCCAGAGACCCAGTACTTC
>few|TRBV7-2|TRBJ1-3|TRBD1
CASSSQTGGSGNTIYF
TGTGCCAGCAGCTCCCAGACAGGGGGCTCTGGAAACACCATATATTTT
>-|TRBV5-1|TRBJ1-4|TRBD1
CASSSNSQGNEKLFF
TGCGCCAGCAGCTCCAACTCACAGGGGAATGAAAAACTGTTTTTT
>-|TRBV27|TRBJ2-6|TRBD1
CASSPDRGPYSGANVLTF
TGTGCCAGCAGTCCCGACAGGGGACCCTACTCTGGGGCCAACGTCCTGACTTTC
>-|TRBV27|TRBJ2-1|-
CASRRGGVNNEQFF
TGTGCCAGCAGGAGGGGGGGGGTTAACAATGAGCAGTTCTTC
>once|TRBV5-1|TRBJ1-2|-
CASSLVVGNYGYTF
TGCGCCAGCAGCTTGGTAGTCGGTAACTATGGCTACACCTTC
>-|TRBV10-3|TRBJ1-5|-
CAISAGINQPQHF
TGTGCCATCTCTGCAGGAATCAATCAGCCCCAGCATTTT
>-|TRBV6-6|TRBJ2-7|TRBD1
CASMNTGGTGEQYF
TGTGCCAGCATGAACACAGGGGGGACTGGCGAGCAGTACTTC
>-|TRBV7-9|TRBJ1-6|TRBD1
CASSSRTGAGSPLHF
TGTGCCAGCAGCTCCCGGACAGGGGCGGGTTCACCCCTCCACTTT
>-|TRBV28|TRBJ1-2|-
CASRTTGWRDYGYTF
TGTGCCAGCAGAACGACCGGGTGGAGGGACTATGGCTACACCTTC
>once|TRBV4-1|TRBJ1-4|-
CASSQRAVLPVNEKLFF
TGCGCCAGCAGCCAGAGGGCGGTGCTACCGGTCAATGAAAAACTGTTTTTT
>-|TRBV9|TRBJ2-1|TRBD2
CASSPRGLAGEVGSYNEQFF
TGTGCCAGCAGCCCAAGGGGACTAGCGGGAGAAGTTGGGTCCTACAATGAGCAGTTCTTC
>-|TRBV6-1|TRBJ2-3|-
CASRGTMADTQYF
TGTGCCAGCAGGGGGACAATGGCGGATACGCAGTATTTT
>-|TRBV29-1|TRBJ1-1|-
CSGGSDTEAFF
TGCAGCGGAGGCTCGGACACTGAAGCTTTCTTT
>-|TRBV27|TRBJ1-6|-
CASSLQQGNSPLHF
TGTGCCAGCAGCCTTCAGCAGGGTAATTCACCCCTCCACTTT
>-|TRBV28|TRBJ1-6|-
CASTPASGYNSPLHF
TGTGCCAGCACCCCGGCGAGCGGCTATAATTCACCCCTCCACTTT
>-|TRBV2|TRBJ1-5|-
CASRGQRNQPQHF
TGTGCCAGCAGAGGACAGCGCAATCAGCCCCAGCATTTT
>-|TRBV4-3|TRBJ2-1|-
CASSQDGLDNEQFF
TGCGCCAGCAGCCAAGATGGCCTCGATAATGAGCAGTTCTTC
>-|TRBV6-4|TRBJ1-6|-
CASGEDNNSPLHF
TGTGCCAGCGGGGAGGATAATAATTCACCCCTCCACTTT
>-|TRBV4-3|TRBJ2-4|-
CASSHDYSGASAKNIQYF
TGCGCCAGCAGCCACGATTACTCAGGGGCGTCGGCCAAAAACATTCAGTACTTC
>-|TRBV5-5|TRBJ1-5|-
CASSLDNYQPQHF
TGTGCCAGCAGCTTGGACAATTATCAGCCCCAGCATTTT
>-|TRBV11-2|TRBJ2-7|-
CASSHTGLYEQYF
TGTGCCAGCAGCCATACCGGTCTTTACGAGCAGTACTTC
>-|TRBV15|TRBJ2-5|-
CATSSSLQGGETQYF
TGTGCCACCAGCAGCTCTCTACAGGGGGGGGAGACCCAGTACTTC
>-|TRBV5-8|TRBJ2-7|-
CASSLGGILYEQYF
TGTGCCAGCAGCTTGGGAGGGATCCTCTACGAGCAGTACTTC
>-|TRBV7-6|TRBJ2-1|-
CASSLAGGQFF
TGTGCCAGCAGCTTAGCGGGGGGGCAGTTCTTC
>-|TRBV28|TRBJ1-2|TRBD1
CASTVKGAGYGYTF
TGTGCCAGCACGGTTAAGGGGGCGGGCTATGGCTACACCTTC
>once|TRBV4-2|TRBJ1-5|TRBD1
CASSHVGQGAGQPQHF
TGTGCCAGCAGCCACGTAGGGCAGGGGGCCGGTCAGCCCCAGCATTTT
>-|TRBV9|TRBJ2-1|-
CASSVDRASGGGLNEQFF
TGTGCCAGCAGCGTAGACCGGGCTAGCGGAGGGGGATTGAATGAGCAGTTCTTC
>few|TRBV7-2|TRBJ1-6|-
CASSETVSYNSPLHF
TGTGCCAGCAGCGAGACAGTTTCCTATAATTCACCCCTCCACTTT
>-|TRBV19|TRBJ2-1|TRBD2
CASSTLLAGGPSLTGEQFF
TGTGCCAGTAGTACCCTACTAGCGGGGGGGCCCTCTCTAACCGGTGAGCAGTTCTTC